This TCR beta chain was obtained from a study of T cell responses to AZD1222 COVID-19 vaccine. The CDR3 has 13 amino acids. V gave up 0 bases and J gave up 4 bases, with 4 bases separating them. The germline CDR1 and CDR2 sequences are SGHRS and YFSETQ. This clone was seen a single time. Some clones are missing from TCRdb's copy, which holds only in-frame ones; the method was immunoSEQ multiplex PCR. The data contain around 130,000 clones, 91% of them singletons. The TCR was taken from an adult who received the AZD1222 COVID-19 vaccine. The rearrangement uses TRBV5-1 and TRBJ1-4; D is unresolved. The material sequenced was peripheral blood, taken 28 days after the second AZD1222 dose. In nucleotides, the CDR3 is TGCGCCAGCAGCTTGGCCTTTAATGAAAAACTGTTTTTT. Protein sequence: CASSLAFNEKLFF.